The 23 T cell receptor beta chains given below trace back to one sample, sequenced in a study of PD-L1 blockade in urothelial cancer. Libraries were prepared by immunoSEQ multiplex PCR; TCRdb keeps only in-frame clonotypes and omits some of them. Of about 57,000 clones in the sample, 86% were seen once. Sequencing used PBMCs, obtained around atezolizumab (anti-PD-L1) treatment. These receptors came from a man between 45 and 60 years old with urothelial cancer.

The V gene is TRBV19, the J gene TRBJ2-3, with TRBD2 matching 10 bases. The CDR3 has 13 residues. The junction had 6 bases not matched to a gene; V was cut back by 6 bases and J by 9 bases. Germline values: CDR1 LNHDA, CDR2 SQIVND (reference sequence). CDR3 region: CASSISGGRTQYF. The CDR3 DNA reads TGTGCCAGTAGCATTAGCGGGGGGCGGACGCAGTATTTT.

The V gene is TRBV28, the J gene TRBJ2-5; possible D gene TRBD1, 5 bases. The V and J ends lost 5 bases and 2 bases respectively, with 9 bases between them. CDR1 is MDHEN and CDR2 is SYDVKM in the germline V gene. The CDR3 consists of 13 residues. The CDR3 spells CASSPRQQETQYF. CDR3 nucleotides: TGTGCCAGCAGTCCGAGACAGCAAGAGACCCAGTACTTC.

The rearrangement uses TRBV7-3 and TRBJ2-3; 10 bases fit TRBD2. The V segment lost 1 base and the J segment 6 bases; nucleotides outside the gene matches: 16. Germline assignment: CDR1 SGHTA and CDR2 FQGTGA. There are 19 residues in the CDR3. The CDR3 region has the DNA TGTGCCAGCAGCTTAAGAGGGTTCGCGCTAGCGGGAGATAGGGATACGCAGTATTTT. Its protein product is CASSLRGFALAGDRDTQYF.

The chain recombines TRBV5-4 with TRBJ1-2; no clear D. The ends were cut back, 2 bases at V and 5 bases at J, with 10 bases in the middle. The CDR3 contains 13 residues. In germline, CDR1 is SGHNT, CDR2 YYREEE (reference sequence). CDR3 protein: CASSLGTAYGYTF. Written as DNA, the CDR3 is TGTGCCAGCAGCTTAGGCACAGCATATGGCTACACCTTC.

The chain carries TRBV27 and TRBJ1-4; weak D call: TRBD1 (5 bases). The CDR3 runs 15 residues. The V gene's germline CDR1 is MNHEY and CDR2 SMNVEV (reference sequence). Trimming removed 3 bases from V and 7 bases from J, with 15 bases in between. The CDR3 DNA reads TGTGCCAGCAGTTTTATTGGAGGGGCGGGTGAAAAACTGTTTTTT. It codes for CASSFIGGAGEKLFF.

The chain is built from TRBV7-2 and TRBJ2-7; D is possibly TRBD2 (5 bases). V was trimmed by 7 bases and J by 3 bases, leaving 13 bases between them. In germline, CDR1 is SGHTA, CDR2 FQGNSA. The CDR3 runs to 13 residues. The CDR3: CASTSGGLYEQYF. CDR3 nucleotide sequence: TGTGCCAGCACCAGCGGTGGCCTCTACGAGCAGTACTTC.

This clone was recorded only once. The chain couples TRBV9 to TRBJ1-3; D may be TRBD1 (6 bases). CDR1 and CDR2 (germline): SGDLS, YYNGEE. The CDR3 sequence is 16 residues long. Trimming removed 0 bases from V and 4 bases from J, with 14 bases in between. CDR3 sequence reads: CASSVAGRGSGNTIYF. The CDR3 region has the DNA TGTGCCAGCAGCGTAGCTGGTAGGGGGTCCGGAAACACCATATATTTT.

Here the CDR3 DNA reads TGTGCCAGCAGCGTTAGGGGCAGGGTCTACGAGCAGTACTTC. This codes for CASSVRGRVYEQYF. The chain uses TRBV21-1 and TRBJ2-7; the listed D gene, TRBD1, was not tested against the DNA. TRBV21-1 is given as a pseudogene. The CDR3 has 14 amino acids.

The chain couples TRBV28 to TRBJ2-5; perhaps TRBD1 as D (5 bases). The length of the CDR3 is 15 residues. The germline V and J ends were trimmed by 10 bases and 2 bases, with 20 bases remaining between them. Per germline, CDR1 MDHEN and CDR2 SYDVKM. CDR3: CAIQKGFRDQETQYF. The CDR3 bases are TGTGCCATCCAAAAGGGGTTCAGGGATCAAGAGACCCAGTACTTC.

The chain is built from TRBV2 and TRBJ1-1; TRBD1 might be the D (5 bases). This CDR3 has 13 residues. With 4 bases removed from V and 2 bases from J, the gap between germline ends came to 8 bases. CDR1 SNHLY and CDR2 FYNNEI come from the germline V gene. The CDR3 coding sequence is TGTGCCAGCAGTGTGCAGGGCAACACTGAAGCTTTCTTT. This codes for CASSVQGNTEAFF. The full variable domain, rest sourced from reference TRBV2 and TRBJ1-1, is EPEVTQTPSHQVTQMGQEVILRCVPISNHLYFYWYRQILGQKVEFLVSFYNNEISEKSEIFDDQFSVERPDGSNFTLKIRSTKLEDSAMYFCASSVQGNTEAFFGQGTRLTVV.

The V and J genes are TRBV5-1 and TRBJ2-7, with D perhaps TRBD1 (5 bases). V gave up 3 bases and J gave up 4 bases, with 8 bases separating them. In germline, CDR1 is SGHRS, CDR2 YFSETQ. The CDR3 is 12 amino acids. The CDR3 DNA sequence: TGCGCCAGCAGCTCACAGGCTTACGAGCAGTACTTC. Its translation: CASSSQAYEQYF. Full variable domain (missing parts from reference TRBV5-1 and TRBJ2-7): KAGVTQTPRYLIKTRGQQVTLSCSPISGHRSVSWYQQTPGQGLQFLFEYFSETQRNKGNFPGRFSGRQFSNSRSEMNVSTLELGDSALYLCASSSQAYEQYFGPGTRLTVT.

The CDR3 DNA reads as TGTGCCAGCAGCGAGACTAGCGGAAGCTCCTACAATGAGCAGTTCTTC. Translated, it gives CASSETSGSSYNEQFF. The chain recombines TRBV7-9 with TRBJ2-1, with 9 bases identical to TRBD2. Per the germline V gene, CDR1 is SEHNR and CDR2 is FQNEAQ (reference sequence). CDR3 length: 16 residues. The junction had 5 bases not matched to a gene; V was cut back by 5 bases and J by 0 bases.

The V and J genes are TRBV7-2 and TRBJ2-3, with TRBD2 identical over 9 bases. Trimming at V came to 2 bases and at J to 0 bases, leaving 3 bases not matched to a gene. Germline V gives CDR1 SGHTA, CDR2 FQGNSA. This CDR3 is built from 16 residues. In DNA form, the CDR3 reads TGTGCCAGCAGCTTATATAGCGGGAGTAGCACAGATACGCAGTATTTT. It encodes CASSLYSGSSTDTQYF.

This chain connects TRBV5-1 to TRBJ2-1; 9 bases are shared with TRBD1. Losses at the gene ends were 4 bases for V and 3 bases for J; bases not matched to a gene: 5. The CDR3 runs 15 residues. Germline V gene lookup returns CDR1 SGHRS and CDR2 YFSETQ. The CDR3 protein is CASSPGQGNYNEQFF. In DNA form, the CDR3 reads TGCGCCAGCAGCCCGGGACAGGGTAACTACAATGAGCAGTTCTTC.

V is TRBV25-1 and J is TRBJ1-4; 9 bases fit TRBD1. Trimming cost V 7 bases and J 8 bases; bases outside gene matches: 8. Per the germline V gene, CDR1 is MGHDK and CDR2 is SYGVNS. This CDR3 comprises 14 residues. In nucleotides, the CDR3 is TGTGCCAGCAAGGACAGGGGCAGGGGGGAAAAACTGTTTTTT. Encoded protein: CASKDRGRGEKLFF. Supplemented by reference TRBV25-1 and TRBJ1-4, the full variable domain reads EADIYQTPRYLVIGTGKKITLECSQTMGHDKMYWYQQDPGMELHLIHYSYGVNSTEKGDLSSESTVSRIRTEHFPLTLESARPSHTSQYLCASKDRGRGEKLFFGSGTQLSVL.

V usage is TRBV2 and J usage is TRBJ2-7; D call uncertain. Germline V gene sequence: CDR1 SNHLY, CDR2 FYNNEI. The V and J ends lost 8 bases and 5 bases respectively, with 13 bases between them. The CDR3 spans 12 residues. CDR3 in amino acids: CASSLGSHEQYF. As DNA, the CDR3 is TGTGCCAGCTCCCTAGGAAGTCACGAGCAGTACTTC.

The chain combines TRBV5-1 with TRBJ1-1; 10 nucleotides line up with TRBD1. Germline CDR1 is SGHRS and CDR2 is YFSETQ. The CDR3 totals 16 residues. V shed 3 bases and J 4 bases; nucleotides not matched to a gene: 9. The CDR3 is CASSSLGQGTSTEAFF. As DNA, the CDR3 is TGCGCCAGCAGCTCGTTGGGACAGGGGACAAGCACTGAAGCTTTCTTT.

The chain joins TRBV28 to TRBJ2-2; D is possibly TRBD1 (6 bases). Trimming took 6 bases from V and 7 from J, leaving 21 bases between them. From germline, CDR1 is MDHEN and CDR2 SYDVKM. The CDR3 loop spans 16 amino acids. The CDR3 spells CASRNRVSRVGGELFF. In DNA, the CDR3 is TGTGCCAGCAGAAACAGGGTTTCCCGGGTTGGCGGGGAGCTGTTTTTT.

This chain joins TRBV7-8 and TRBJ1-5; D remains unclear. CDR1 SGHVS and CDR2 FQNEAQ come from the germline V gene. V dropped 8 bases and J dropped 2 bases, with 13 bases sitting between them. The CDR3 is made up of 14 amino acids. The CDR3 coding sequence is TGTGCCAGCGCGGGAGGGAATGGCAATCAGCCCCAGCATTTT. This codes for CASAGGNGNQPQHF.

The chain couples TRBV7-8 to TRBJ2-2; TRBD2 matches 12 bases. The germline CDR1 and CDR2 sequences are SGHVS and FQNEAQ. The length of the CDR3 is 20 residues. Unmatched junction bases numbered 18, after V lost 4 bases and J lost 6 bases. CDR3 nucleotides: TGTGCCAGCAGCTCCCTAACGGCTAGCGGGAGGGGAGGTCGAGCCGGGGAGCTGTTTTTT. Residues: CASSSLTASGRGGRAGELFF.

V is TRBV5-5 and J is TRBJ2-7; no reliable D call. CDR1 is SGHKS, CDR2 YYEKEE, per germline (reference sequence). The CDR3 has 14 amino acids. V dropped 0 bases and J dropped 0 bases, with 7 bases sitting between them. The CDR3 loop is CASSLDVLSYEQYF. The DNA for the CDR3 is TGTGCCAGCAGCTTGGATGTCCTCTCCTACGAGCAGTACTTC.

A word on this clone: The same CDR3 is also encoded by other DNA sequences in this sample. The CDR3 protein is CASSYASGGVGEQFF. The CDR3 bases are TGTGCCAGCAGTTACGCTAGCGGAGGGGTAGGTGAGCAGTTCTTC. This rearrangement joins TRBV6-5 to TRBJ2-1; 7 bases map to TRBD2. The germline CDR1 and CDR2 sequences are MNHEY and SVGAGI. V trimming: 2 bases; J trimming: 9 bases; junction bases outside the gene matches: 10. The CDR3 length is 15 residues.

The CDR3 reads CAWSVYLAQQYF. CDR3 coding DNA: TGTGCCTGGAGTGTTTATCTAGCGCAGCAGTACTTC. The chain employs TRBV30 and TRBJ2-7; possible D gene TRBD2, 6 bases. V gave up 0 bases and J gave up 8 bases, with 11 bases separating them. The CDR3 covers 12 residues. Germline loops: CDR1 GTSNPN, CDR2 SVGIG (reference sequence).